Listed below are T cell receptor beta chains from one sample, sequenced in a study of hypomethylating agent response in myelodysplastic syndrome. Here immunoSEQ multiplex PCR was the method, and the copy in TCRdb shows in-frame clones only, minus some. The table records more than 3,500 clones, approximately 80% of them present only once. The sample here was bone marrow, taken before or after starting hypomethylating agent treatment for myelodysplastic syndrome (not recorded which). These receptors were obtained from a human donor with myelodysplastic syndrome. Each CDR3 is given with its conserved first and last residue. A D gene is named only where the DNA matches it firmly. Clone size is given for some rows only: seen once, a few or many times, or a class if the clone is expanded.

NA | TRBJ2-2 | TRBV6-4 | few | TGTGCCAGCAGTGCGGCCTCCGGGACCAAAGTCGGGGAGCTGTTTTTT | CASSAASGTKVGELFF
NA | TRBJ2-4 | TRBV19 | NA | TGTGCCAGTAGTATCGTGCTAGCCAAAAACATTCAGTACTTC | CASSIVLAKNIQYF
NA | TRBJ1-6 | TRBV7-9 | NA | TGTGCCAGCAGCCCCCGCAGGGATAGTGGCTCACCCCTCCACTTT | CASSPRRDSGSPLHF
NA | TRBJ1-1 | TRBV28 | NA | TGTGCCAGCAGTCCGGACAGTCGCACTGAAGCTTTCTTT | CASSPDSRTEAFF
NA | TRBJ1-1 | TRBV5-4 | NA | TGTGCCAGCAGCCCCGGCCAGGGGATAAACACTGAAGCTTTCTTT | CASSPGQGINTEAFF
NA | TRBJ1-4 | TRBV7-2 | NA | TGTGCCAGCAGCTTAACCAGGAGTACTAATGAAAAACTGTTTTTT | CASSLTRSTNEKLFF
NA | TRBJ2-2 | TRBV28 | NA | TGTGCCAGCAGTTCGTCCCCCGGCCGGAGGGGGCGGAACGGGGAGCTGTTTTTT | CASSSSPGRRGRNGELFF
NA | TRBJ1-1 | TRBV4-1 | NA | TGCGCCAGAAGGAAGGGAATGAACACTGAAGCTTTCTTT | CARRKGMNTEAFF
NA | TRBJ2-5 | TRBV6-5 | NA | TGTGCCAGCAGTTACTTGTCTAGCGAACAAGAGACCCAGTACTTC | CASSYLSSEQETQYF
NA | TRBJ1-2 | TRBV6-1 | NA | TGTGCCAGCAAATCCCAACAAGGGGCAGACTATGGCTACACCTTC | CASKSQQGADYGYTF
NA | TRBJ1-2 | TRBV20-1 | once | TGCGGCTTAGAGAAGGTCCCTGGCTACACCTTC | CGLEKVPGYTF
NA | TRBJ2-7 | TRBV6-6 | NA | TGTGCCAGCACCCGGGACCGATCCTACGAGCAGTACTTC | CASTRDRSYEQYF
NA | TRBJ2-7 | TRBV15 | NA | TGTGCCACCAGCAGAGATGAACCGTCGTACGAGCAGTACTTC | CATSRDEPSYEQYF
TRBD1 | TRBJ1-3 | TRBV30 | NA | TGTGCCTGGGAAGGGGGCACTGGAAACACCATATATTTT | CAWEGGTGNTIYF
NA | TRBJ2-6 | TRBV6-4 | NA | TGTGCCAGCAGTGAAGACTCGAGCTCTGGGGCCAACGTCCTGACTTTC | CASSEDSSSGANVLTF
NA | TRBJ2-7 | TRBV18 | few | TGTGCCAGCTCACCACCGGGGCTACGTACCTACGAGCAGTACTTC | CASSPPGLRTYEQYF
TRBD1 | TRBJ2-7 | TRBV28 | NA | TGTGCCAGCAGTCCGACAGGGGGATCCTACGAGCAGTACTTC | CASSPTGGSYEQYF
NA | TRBJ1-4 | TRBV7-2 | NA | TGTGCCAGCACCGAGGCAGCCCGAGCAACTAATGAAAAACTGTTTTTT | CASTEAARATNEKLFF